This entry is about one T cell receptor (beta chain). This record belongs to a study of blood T cell repertoires in COVID-19. Study overall: COVID-19 samples, acute and convalescent, were from the United States, Italy and Spain. PBMCs, B-cell-depleted T cells, or T cells were the source of the cDNA or gDNA that made up the material.

Source study methods: Estimated nucleated cell counts came from reference gene primer amplification. This table comes from immunoSEQ multiplex PCR, and its TCRdb copy is limited to in-frame clones, with some not included. The V and J calls and clone size are taken from that table; D and trimming were inferred from the DNA. The repertoire holds 280,000 or so clones, with approximately 90% as singletons. The CDR3 runs 17 residues. Germline values: CDR1 MDHEN, CDR2 SYDVKM. V gave up 2 bases and J gave up 8 bases; unmatched junction bases: 14. The receptor was isolated from a woman in her twenties or thirties who had recovered from COVID-19. The V call is TRBV28, the J call TRBJ1-2, with TRBD1 matching over 10 bases. The sample taken for sequencing was peripheral blood. This chain's CDR3 is CASSLMGQGSGAIGYTF. CDR3 in DNA: TGTGCCAGCAGTTTAATGGGACAGGGGTCGGGGGCGATCGGCTACACCTTC.